These 8 T cell receptor beta chains came from one sample sequenced in a study of post-analysis software for immune sequencing data. Study findings and constraints: When patients were compared with controls, 4 or 5 TRBV segments were more frequent, TRBV5-6, TRBV5-1 and TRBV20-1 among them.

Their antigens remain unidentified. The TCR beta cDNA libraries contained unique molecular identifiers. TCRdb passed the PCR reads through MiXCR, listing each CDR3 protein once. The sample holds almost 700,000 distinct CDR3 sequences, around 64% seen once. The sequenced material came from blood. The source is a girl aged 2 to 9 with multiple sclerosis.

This chain connects TRBV5-1 to TRBJ2-7; the D call may be TRBD1 or TRBD2 (5 bases each). V gave up 4 bases and J gave up 0 bases, with 11 bases separating them. The CDR3 consists of 14 residues. The germline gives CDR1 SGHRS, CDR2 YFSETQ. The CDR3 nucleotides are TGCGCCAGCAGCCCGGGACCGGGCTCCTACGAGCAGTACTTC. Residues: CASSPGPGSYEQYF.

V is TRBV6-5 and J is TRBJ2-3; D may be TRBD1 (6 bases). Germline assignment: CDR1 MNHEY and CDR2 SVGAGI. The CDR3 has 16 residues. The V end was cut by 5 bases, the J end by 4 bases, with 19 bases between. The CDR3 DNA reads as TGTGCCAGCAGTCGTCCCGGGACAACCCCACCAGATACGCAGTATTTT. Translating it yields CASSRPGTTPPDTQYF.

This clonotype was counted between two and nine times. The rearrangement joins TRBV6-5 to TRBJ1-5, with TRBD1 matching over 9 bases. This CDR3 region has 13 residues. The V gene end was trimmed by 7 bases and the J gene end by 7 bases; junction bases not matched to a gene: 5. The germline gives CDR1 MNHEY, CDR2 SVGAGI. This CDR3 is CASKQGAGQPQHF. The CDR3 DNA sequence: TGTGCCAGCAAACAGGGGGCAGGACAGCCCCAGCATTTT.

This clonotype was detected only a few times. The chain links TRBV20-1 to TRBJ2-4, with TRBD2 matching over 12 bases. CDR1 DFQATT and CDR2 SNEGSKA come from the germline V gene (reference sequence). Unmatched junction bases numbered 8, after V lost 6 bases and J lost 8 bases. The CDR3 spans 14 residues. Written as DNA, the CDR3 is TGCAGTGCACCACCTAGCGGGGGGGATTACATTCAGTACTTC. It encodes CSAPPSGGDYIQYF.

About this clonotype: One end of the junction varies from germline; a read error may be responsible. The chain recombines TRBV7-2 with TRBJ2-6, with TRBD2 identical over 8 bases. The germline CDR1 and CDR2 sequences are SGHTA and FQGNSA. The CDR3 contains 18 residues. CDR3 sequence reads: CASSRRGREGLGANVRTF. In nucleotides, the CDR3 is TGTGCCAGCAGCCGTAGGGGCCGGGAGGGTCTTGGGGCCAACGTCCGGACTTTC.

The chain uses TRBV6-2 or TRBV6-3 and TRBJ2-5, with unresolved D. The germline gives CDR1 MNHEY, CDR2 SVGEGT. V was trimmed by 0 bases and J by 5 bases, leaving 10 bases between them. CDR3 size: 14 residues. CDR3 protein: CASSYSYGSETQYF. CDR3 nucleotides: TGTGCCAGCAGTTACTCCTACGGATCGGAGACCCAGTACTTC.

The chain employs TRBV11-2 and TRBJ1-1; D possibly corresponds to TRBD1 (5 bases). This CDR3 is built from 15 residues. V lost 0 bases, J lost 6 bases, and 14 bases lay in between. Germline-derived CDR1 and CDR2 are SGHAT and FQNNGV. This chain's CDR3 is CASSLEAGIVPEAFF. CDR3 DNA sequence: TGTGCCAGCAGCTTAGAAGCAGGGATCGTCCCTGAAGCTTTCTTT.

The chain employs TRBV12-3 or TRBV12-4 and TRBJ2-3; 9 nucleotides match TRBD2. The CDR3 sequence is 14 residues long. The V segment lost 6 bases and the J segment 5 bases; nucleotides outside the gene matches: 6. The DNA for the CDR3 is TGTGCCAGCAGCGCGGGACTAGCTAGAGATACGCAGTATTTT. This codes for CASSAGLARDTQYF.